These 10 T cell receptor beta chains came from one sample sequenced in a study of regulatory T cells in long-lasting Graves disease. For TCR beta, libraries came from iRepertoire HTBI primers and Arm-PCR of CDR3 regions. Each CDR3 protein gets one entry after TCRdb re-called the multiplex PCR reads with MiXCR. The profile shows fewer than 350,000 distinct CDR3 sequences, about a sixth of them singletons. Time point noted: newly diagnosed GD, antithyroid drugs for less than 3 months. The TCR library used RNA extracted from PBMCs. The sequenced sample was peripheral blood mononuclear cells (PBMCs), obtained at new diagnosis, from a patient treated with antithyroid drugs. All receptors come from a female donor with Graves disease.

This clonotype was counted at least ten times. The chain uses TRBV18 and TRBJ2-1; 9 nucleotides line up with TRBD2. This CDR3 comprises 14 residues. CDR1 is KGHSH, CDR2 LQKENI, per germline. The V and J ends lost 10 bases and 9 bases, in that order; junction bases with no gene match: 13. The CDR3 sequence: CATRGREGLREQFF. Written as DNA, the CDR3 is TGTGCCACGCGAGGGCGGGAGGGCCTTCGTGAGCAGTTCTTC.

There are many counts of this clonotype. The chain has TRBV7-8 and TRBJ2-3, with 7 positions matching TRBD2. With V trimmed by 2 bases and J by 10 bases, 3 bases remained unmatched. This CDR3 has 12 residues. Germline V gene sequence: CDR1 SGHVS, CDR2 FQNEAQ. CDR3: CASSLTGGAQYF. In nucleotides, the CDR3 is TGTGCCAGCAGCTTAACGGGAGGCGCGCAGTATTTT.

This clonotype was observed many times. The chain links TRBV28 to TRBJ2-7; D unclear. This CDR3 is 16 amino acids long. With 5 bases removed from V and 1 base from J, the gap between germline ends came to 18 bases. CDR1 is MDHEN, CDR2 SYDVKM, per germline. Here the CDR3 DNA reads TGTGCCAGCAGTCTAGTTGTCCTCGAGGCATCCTACGAGCAGTACTTC. Protein product: CASSLVVLEASYEQYF. The variable domain in full, completed from reference TRBV28 and TRBJ2-7, reads DVKVTQSSRYLVKRTGEKVFLECVQDMDHENMFWYRQDPGLGLRLIYFSYDVKMKEKGDIPEGYSVSREKKERFSLILESASTNQTSMYLCASSLVVLEASYEQYFGPGTRLTVT.

There are many counts of this clonotype. V gene TRBV15 combines with J gene TRBJ2-7; tentatively, D is TRBD1 or TRBD2 (6 bases each). The V gene lost 0 bases and the J gene lost 4 bases, with 25 bases spanning the gap. CDR3 size: 19 residues. Germline values: CDR1 LNHNV, CDR2 YYDKDF (reference sequence). The CDR3 bases are TGTGCCACCAGCAGAGATAAGGGGGGCCACATCCCCCAACGATACGAGCAGTACTTC. This codes for CATSRDKGGHIPQRYEQYF.

The chain links TRBV5-1 to TRBJ2-7; 7 bases align to TRBD2. CDR1 and CDR2 (germline): SGHRS, YFSETQ. With V trimmed by 7 bases and J by 6 bases, 16 bases remained unmatched. The CDR3 sequence is 15 residues long. In DNA, the CDR3 is TGCGCCAGCGGTTACTACGGGACTACGCTTACCGAGCAGTACTTC. It translates to CASGYYGTTLTEQYF.

This clonotype was seen many times. V and J are TRBV5-1 and TRBJ1-2, with a weak D call TRBD1 (5 bases). The V gene's germline CDR1 is SGHRS and CDR2 YFSETQ. The V end was cut by 0 bases, the J end by 5 bases, with 8 bases between. The CDR3 spans 13 residues. The CDR3 DNA is TGCGCCAGCAGCTTGGAGGGGCCGTATGGCTACACCTTC. It yields the protein CASSLEGPYGYTF.

This clonotype was counted at least ten times. The rearrangement uses TRBV28 and TRBJ1-5, with 9 bases matching TRBD1. V shed 2 bases, J shed 4 bases, and the junction held 6 bases outside the gene matches. Germline CDR1 and CDR2: MDHEN and SYDVKM. The CDR3 consists of 16 residues. CDR3 sequence: CASSLTRQGGNQPQHF. The CDR3 DNA reads TGTGCCAGCAGTTTAACGAGACAGGGGGGGAATCAGCCCCAGCATTTT.

Many counts were recorded for this clonotype. The chain joins TRBV20-1 to TRBJ2-2; 7 bases match TRBD2. J lost 7 bases, V lost 0 bases, and 8 bases had no gene match. CDR3 length: 15 residues. CDR1 DFQATT and CDR2 SNEGSKA come from the germline V gene (reference sequence). CDR3 region: CSARDAGEVNGELFF. The CDR3 bases are TGCAGTGCTAGAGATGCGGGAGAGGTGAACGGGGAGCTGTTTTTT.

This clonotype was recorded a few times. The CDR3 DNA reads as TGCGCCAGCAGATTACTAGCGGGAGGGCCCTCCTACAATGAGCAGTTCTTC. Its translation is CASRLLAGGPSYNEQFF. The chain joins TRBV4-1 to TRBJ2-1, with 13 bases fitting TRBD2. Losses at the gene ends were 6 bases for V and 0 bases for J; bases not matched to a gene: 5. Germline CDR1 and CDR2: MGHRA and YSYEKL. The CDR3 length is 17 residues.

For this clonotype: Germline is not matched at one junction end, which may reflect a read error. V gene TRBV28 combines with J gene TRBJ1-2; 9 bases align to TRBD1. The CDR3 length is 14 residues. Germline assignment: CDR1 MDHEN and CDR2 SYDVKM. The CDR3 bases are TGTGCCAGCAGAACGGGACAGGGATTCTATGGCTGCACCTTC. Translation gives CASRTGQGFYGCTF.